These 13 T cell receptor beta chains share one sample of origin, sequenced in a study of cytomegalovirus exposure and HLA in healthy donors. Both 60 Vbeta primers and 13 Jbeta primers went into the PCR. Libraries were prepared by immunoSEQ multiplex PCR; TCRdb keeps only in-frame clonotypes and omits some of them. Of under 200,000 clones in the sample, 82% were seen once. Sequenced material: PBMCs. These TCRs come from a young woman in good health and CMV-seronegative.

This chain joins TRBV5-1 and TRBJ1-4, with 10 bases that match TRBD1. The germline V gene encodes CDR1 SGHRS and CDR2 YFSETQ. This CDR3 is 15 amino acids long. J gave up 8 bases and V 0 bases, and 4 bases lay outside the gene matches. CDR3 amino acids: CASSLAGQGNEKLFF. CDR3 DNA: TGCGCCAGCAGCTTGGCGGGACAGGGGAACGAAAAACTGTTTTTT.

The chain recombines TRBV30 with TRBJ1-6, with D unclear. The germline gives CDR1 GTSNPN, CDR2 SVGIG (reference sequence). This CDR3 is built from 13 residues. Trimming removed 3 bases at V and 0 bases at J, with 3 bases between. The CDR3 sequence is CAWRSSYNSPLHF. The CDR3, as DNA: TGTGCCTGGAGGAGCTCCTATAATTCACCCCTCCACTTT.

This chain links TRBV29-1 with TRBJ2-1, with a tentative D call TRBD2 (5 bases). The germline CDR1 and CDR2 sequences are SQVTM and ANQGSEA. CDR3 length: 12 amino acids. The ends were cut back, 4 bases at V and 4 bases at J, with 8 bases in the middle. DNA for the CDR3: TGCAGCGTTGTGGACTCTTACAATGAGCAGTTCTTC. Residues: CSVVDSYNEQFF.

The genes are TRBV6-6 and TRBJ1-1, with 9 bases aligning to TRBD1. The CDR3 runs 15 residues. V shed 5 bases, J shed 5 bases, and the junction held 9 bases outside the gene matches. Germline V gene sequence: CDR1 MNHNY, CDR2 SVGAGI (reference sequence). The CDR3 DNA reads TGTGCCAGCAGTCCCGGGACAGGGACGGGAACTGAAGCTTTCTTT. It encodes CASSPGTGTGTEAFF.

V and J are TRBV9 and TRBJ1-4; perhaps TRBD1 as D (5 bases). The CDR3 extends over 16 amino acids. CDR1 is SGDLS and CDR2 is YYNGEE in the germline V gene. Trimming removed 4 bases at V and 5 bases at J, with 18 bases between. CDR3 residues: CASSRGKETANEKLFF. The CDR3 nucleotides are TGTGCCAGCAGCAGGGGTAAGGAGACAGCGAATGAAAAACTGTTTTTT.

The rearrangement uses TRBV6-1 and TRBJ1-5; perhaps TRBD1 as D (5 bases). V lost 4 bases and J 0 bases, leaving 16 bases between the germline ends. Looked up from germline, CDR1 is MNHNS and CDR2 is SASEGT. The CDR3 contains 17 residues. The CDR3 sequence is CASSVGGFVYSNQPQHF. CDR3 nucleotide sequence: TGTGCCAGCAGTGTTGGGGGGTTCGTGTATAGCAATCAGCCCCAGCATTTT.

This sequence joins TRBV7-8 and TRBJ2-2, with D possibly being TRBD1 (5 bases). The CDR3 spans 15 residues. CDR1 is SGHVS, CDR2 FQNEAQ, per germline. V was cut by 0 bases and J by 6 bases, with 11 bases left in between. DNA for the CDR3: TGTGCCAGCAGCTTAGCGGGGCCTTCTCCCGGGGAGCTGTTTTTT. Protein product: CASSLAGPSPGELFF.

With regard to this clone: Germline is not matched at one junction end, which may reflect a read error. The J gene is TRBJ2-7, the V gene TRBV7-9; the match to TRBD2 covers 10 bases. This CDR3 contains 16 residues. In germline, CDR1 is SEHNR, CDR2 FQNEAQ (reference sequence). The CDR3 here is CSSSLGAQREGGEQYF. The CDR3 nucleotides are TGTTCCAGCAGCTTAGGTGCGCAGCGGGAGGGGGGCGAGCAGTACTTC.

The CDR3 nucleotides read TGTGCCAGCAGTGAAGAACAGGGCCTGATCGAGCAGTACTTC. This encodes CASSEEQGLIEQYF. The rearrangement joins TRBV2 to TRBJ2-7, with a possible D match to TRBD1 (6 bases). Germline loops: CDR1 SNHLY, CDR2 FYNNEI. Trimming took off 1 base at V and 6 bases at J, with 13 bases between the two ends. The length of the CDR3 is 14 residues. Looking up the rest from reference TRBV2 and TRBJ2-7 gives the full variable domain: EPEVTQTPSHQVTQMGQEVILRCVPISNHLYFYWYRQILGQKVEFLVSFYNNEISEKSEIFDDQFSVERPDGSNFTLKIRSTKLEDSAMYFCASSEEQGLIEQYFGPGTRLTVT.

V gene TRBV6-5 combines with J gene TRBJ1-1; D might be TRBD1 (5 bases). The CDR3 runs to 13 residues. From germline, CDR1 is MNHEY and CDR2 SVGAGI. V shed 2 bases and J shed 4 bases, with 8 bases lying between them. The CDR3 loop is CASSYRGFTEAFF. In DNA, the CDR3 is TGTGCCAGCAGTTACAGGGGATTCACTGAAGCTTTCTTT.

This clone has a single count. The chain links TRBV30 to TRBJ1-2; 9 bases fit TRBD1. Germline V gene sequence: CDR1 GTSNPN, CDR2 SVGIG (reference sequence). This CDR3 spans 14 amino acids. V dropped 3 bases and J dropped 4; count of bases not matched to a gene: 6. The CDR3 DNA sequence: TGTGCCTGGAGCACAGGGGGCGCCAGCTATGGCTACACCTTC. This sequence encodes CAWSTGGASYGYTF.

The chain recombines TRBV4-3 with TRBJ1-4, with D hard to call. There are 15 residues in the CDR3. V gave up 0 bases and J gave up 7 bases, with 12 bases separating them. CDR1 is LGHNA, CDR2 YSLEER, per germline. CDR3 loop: CASSQDGRGGEKLFF. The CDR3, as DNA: TGCGCCAGCAGCCAAGATGGACGTGGAGGTGAAAAACTGTTTTTT.

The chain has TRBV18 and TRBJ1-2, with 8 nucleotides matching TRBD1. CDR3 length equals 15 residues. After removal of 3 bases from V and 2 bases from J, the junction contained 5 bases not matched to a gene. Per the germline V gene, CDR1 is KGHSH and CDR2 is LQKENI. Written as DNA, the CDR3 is TGTGCCAGCTCACCCGGGGCAGGGGGCAACTATGGCTACACCTTC. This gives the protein CASSPGAGGNYGYTF.